Listed here is a single T cell receptor beta chain. The sample is drawn from a study of blood T cell repertoires in COVID-19. At the level of the study: The study drew acute and convalescent COVID-19 samples from the United States, Italy and Spain. From T cells, B-cell-depleted T cells, or PBMCs came the material, which was cDNA or gDNA.

V dropped 11 bases and J dropped 3 bases, with 11 bases sitting between them. The CDR3 is 11 amino acids. Germline CDR1 and CDR2: SNHLY and FYNNEI. Original processing methods: Estimated nucleated cell counts came from reference gene primer amplification. The method was immunoSEQ multiplex PCR; TCRdb's version includes in-frame clones alone and lacks a portion of them. D and trimming come from the DNA, and the V and J calls and clone size come from that table. The data hold roughly 74,000 clones, with around 90% observed a single time. Sequencing used peripheral blood. V is TRBV2 and J is TRBJ2-7, with D possibly being TRBD2 (6 bases). The clonotype was recovered from a woman of 80 years or more with active or convalescent COVID-19. The CDR3 spells CAGGLHYEQYF. CDR3 nucleotide sequence: TGTGCCGGTGGACTACACTACGAGCAGTACTTC.